Listed below are T cell receptor beta chains from one sample, sequenced in a study of cytomegalovirus exposure and HLA in healthy donors. Measured with immunoSEQ multiplex PCR; TCRdb has only the in-frame clones, and not every one. The sample carries tens of thousands of clones, 80% recorded once. The sample taken for sequencing was PBMCs. The source of these receptors is a middle-aged woman in good health and CMV-seronegative. The CDR3 runs from the conserved cysteine through the conserved F or W.

j_call: TRBJ2-2
cdr3_length: 15
v_call: TRBV27
cdr3_aa: CASRITRGLLGELFF

j_call: TRBJ2-3
cdr3_length: 13
v_call: TRBV28
cdr3_aa: CASSRLEADTQYF

j_call: TRBJ1-5
cdr3_length: 15
v_call: TRBV4-1
cdr3_aa: CASSPPGVGNQPQHF

j_call: TRBJ2-5
cdr3_length: 16
v_call: TRBV7-3
cdr3_aa: CASSLSMPGHGETQYF

j_call: TRBJ1-5
cdr3_length: 13
v_call: TRBV25-1
cdr3_aa: CASSGHSNQPQHF

j_call: TRBJ1-2
cdr3_length: 11
v_call: TRBV30
cdr3_aa: CAWSVLYGYTF

j_call: TRBJ2-5
cdr3_length: 14
v_call: TRBV7-2
cdr3_aa: CASTLGGGEETQYF

j_call: TRBJ2-1
cdr3_length: 14
v_call: TRBV29-1
cdr3_aa: CSVVAGESPNEQFF

j_call: TRBJ1-3
cdr3_length: 15
v_call: TRBV6-5
cdr3_aa: CASRGTGGTGNTIYF

j_call: TRBJ2-7
cdr3_length: 15
v_call: TRBV10-1
cdr3_aa: CASSASGTGPYEQYF

j_call: TRBJ2-3
cdr3_length: 14
v_call: TRBV27
cdr3_aa: CASKTSGLTDTQYF

j_call: TRBJ2-2
cdr3_length: 16
v_call: TRBV7-3
cdr3_aa: CASSLIRREKGGELFF

j_call: TRBJ2-3
cdr3_length: 12
v_call: TRBV7-3
cdr3_aa: CASSPSTDTQYF

j_call: TRBJ2-7
cdr3_length: 15
v_call: TRBV28
cdr3_aa: CASRPQLAGGYEQYF

j_call: TRBJ1-3
cdr3_length: 17
v_call: TRBV4-2
cdr3_aa: CASSQDWAQGSGNTIYF

j_call: TRBJ1-2
cdr3_length: 14
v_call: TRBV2
cdr3_aa: CASIRTGLNYGYTF

j_call: TRBJ2-6
cdr3_length: 16
v_call: TRBV6-6
cdr3_aa: CASTEPRSTGANVLTF

j_call: TRBJ2-3
cdr3_length: 11
v_call: TRBV5-4
cdr3_aa: CASSLTREQYF

j_call: TRBJ2-3
cdr3_length: 13
v_call: TRBV29-1
cdr3_aa: CSGGLADTDTQYF

j_call: TRBJ2-1
cdr3_length: 13
v_call: TRBV11-2
cdr3_aa: CASSLGAWNEQFF

j_call: TRBJ2-2
cdr3_length: 14
v_call: TRBV25-1
cdr3_aa: CASSARRNTGELFF

j_call: TRBJ2-1
cdr3_length: 15
v_call: TRBV19
cdr3_aa: CASSLTSDVYNEQFF

j_call: TRBJ2-5
cdr3_length: 17
v_call: TRBV19
cdr3_aa: CASSPRGLAGGRETQYF

j_call: TRBJ2-1
cdr3_length: 16
v_call: TRBV7-6
cdr3_aa: CASSLGAGGSHNEQFF

j_call: TRBJ1-3
cdr3_length: 15
v_call: TRBV18
cdr3_aa: CASSPVGRTGNTIYF

j_call: TRBJ1-1
cdr3_length: 15
v_call: TRBV6-6
cdr3_aa: CASSYFADSTEPAFF

j_call: TRBJ2-3
cdr3_length: 19
v_call: TRBV28
cdr3_aa: CASSPGWVGLYSSTDTQYF

j_call: TRBJ2-7
cdr3_length: 16
v_call: TRBV28
cdr3_aa: CASRSPSRAGTYEQYF

j_call: TRBJ2-1
cdr3_length: 15
v_call: TRBV9
cdr3_aa: CASSKEGGSYNEQFF

j_call: TRBJ1-2
cdr3_length: 13
v_call: TRBV28
cdr3_aa: CASSLWQGGGYTF

j_call: TRBJ1-1
cdr3_length: 13
v_call: TRBV5-6
cdr3_aa: CASSWTVEVEAFF

j_call: TRBJ1-2
cdr3_length: 15
v_call: TRBV5-6
cdr3_aa: CASSPGDRSYYGYTF

j_call: TRBJ1-1
cdr3_length: 13
v_call: TRBV18
cdr3_aa: CASSLTIDTEAFF

j_call: TRBJ2-1
cdr3_length: 18
v_call: TRBV5-6
cdr3_aa: CASSLVRVTSGLYNEQFF

j_call: TRBJ1-1
cdr3_length: 15
v_call: TRBV4-1
cdr3_aa: CASSHARGVNTEAFF

j_call: TRBJ2-1
cdr3_length: 15
v_call: TRBV19
cdr3_aa: CASSILTGAYNEQFF

j_call: TRBJ2-7
cdr3_length: 15
v_call: TRBV7-3
cdr3_aa: CASSRGLAGPYEQYF

j_call: TRBJ1-5
cdr3_length: 14
v_call: TRBV28
cdr3_aa: CASSVTGWGQPQHF

j_call: TRBJ2-1
cdr3_length: 14
v_call: TRBV29-1
cdr3_aa: CSALLARDHNEQFF

j_call: TRBJ2-2
cdr3_length: 15
v_call: TRBV7-2
cdr3_aa: CASSRLAGVVGELFF

j_call: TRBJ1-5
cdr3_length: 12
v_call: TRBV27
cdr3_aa: CASRTGDQPQHF

j_call: TRBJ1-1
cdr3_length: 17
v_call: TRBV27
cdr3_aa: CASSPYGQGAMNTEAFF

j_call: TRBJ1-3
cdr3_length: 16
v_call: TRBV19
cdr3_aa: CASSIGVRASGNTIYF

j_call: TRBJ1-5
cdr3_length: 13
v_call: TRBV28
cdr3_aa: CASSFPGNQPQHF

j_call: TRBJ2-7
cdr3_length: 15
v_call: TRBV27
cdr3_aa: CASSVAGGLSYEQYF

j_call: TRBJ2-5
cdr3_length: 13
v_call: TRBV6-1
cdr3_aa: CASSGTNEETQYF

j_call: NA
cdr3_length: 15
v_call: TRBV6-6
cdr3_aa: CASSYASAGANEQYF

j_call: TRBJ1-1
cdr3_length: 13
v_call: TRBV28
cdr3_aa: CASSLDMNTEAFF

j_call: TRBJ2-7
cdr3_length: 11
v_call: TRBV28
cdr3_aa: CASSLGGEQYF

j_call: NA
cdr3_length: 16
v_call: TRBV28
cdr3_aa: CASSFLTGNSNYEQYF

j_call: TRBJ2-2
cdr3_length: 15
v_call: TRBV6-5
cdr3_aa: CASSYSGLASGELFF

j_call: TRBJ2-1
cdr3_length: 17
v_call: TRBV4-1
cdr3_aa: CASSLGTSGSRYNEQFF

j_call: TRBJ2-5
cdr3_length: 14
v_call: TRBV5-4
cdr3_aa: CASSPTGGGETQYF

j_call: TRBJ2-2
cdr3_length: 15
v_call: TRBV7-9
cdr3_aa: CASSLGLDFTGELFF